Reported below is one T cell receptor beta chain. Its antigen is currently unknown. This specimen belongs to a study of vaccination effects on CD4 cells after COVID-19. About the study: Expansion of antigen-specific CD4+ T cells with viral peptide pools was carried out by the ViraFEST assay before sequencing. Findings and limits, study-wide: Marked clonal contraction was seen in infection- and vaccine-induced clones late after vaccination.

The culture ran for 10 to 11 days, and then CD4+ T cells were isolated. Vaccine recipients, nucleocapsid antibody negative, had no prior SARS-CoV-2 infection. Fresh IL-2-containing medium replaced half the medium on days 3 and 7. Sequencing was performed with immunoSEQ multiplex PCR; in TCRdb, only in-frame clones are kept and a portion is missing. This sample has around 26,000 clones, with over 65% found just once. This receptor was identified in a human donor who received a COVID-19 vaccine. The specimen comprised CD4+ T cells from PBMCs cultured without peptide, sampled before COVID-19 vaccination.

CDR3 DNA sequence: TGTGCCAGCAGCTCGGGCCCCGAAAAACTGTTTTTT. Translated: CASSSGPEKLFF. The chain recombines TRBV7-9 with TRBJ1-4; D gene uncertain. CDR3 length: 12 residues. Looked up from germline, CDR1 is SEHNR and CDR2 is FQNEAQ (reference sequence). Trimming removed 4 bases from V and 8 bases from J, with 8 bases in between.